This TCR beta chain was sequenced for a study of shared clonotypes between healthy human individuals. Study-wide background: Per donor, three plates held CD4 naive cells, three held CD4 memory, two held CD8 naive and one held CD8 memory.

Broader study findings: For naive CD4 cells, roughly 4.8% of clonotypes were shared across a handful of donors.

The repertoire was sequenced with immunoSEQ multiplex PCR; TCRdb's copy has only in-frame clones and lacks some. The sample consists of a few million clones, around 93% of them appearing once. The CDR3 is made up of 14 amino acids. Looked up from germline, CDR1 is SGHVS and CDR2 is FNYEAQ. The germline V and J ends were trimmed by 0 bases and 5 bases, with 10 bases remaining between them. Terminally differentiated effector memory CD45RA+ cells were excluded from the naive CD8 cells, which were CD45RO-negative and positively selected for CCR7. This clone was counted between two and nine times. Its antigen is still unknown.

This TCR derives from a man aged 18 to 30 in good health. Some clones in this sample may be carry-over from other donors' samples. Sequencing was carried out using naive CD8+ T cells from PBMCs. The chain employs TRBV7-6 and TRBJ1-2; TRBD1 is a possible D gene (5 bases). The CDR3 protein is CASSLAGTAYGYTF. CDR3 DNA: TGTGCCAGCAGCTTAGCCGGGACCGCGTATGGCTACACCTTC.